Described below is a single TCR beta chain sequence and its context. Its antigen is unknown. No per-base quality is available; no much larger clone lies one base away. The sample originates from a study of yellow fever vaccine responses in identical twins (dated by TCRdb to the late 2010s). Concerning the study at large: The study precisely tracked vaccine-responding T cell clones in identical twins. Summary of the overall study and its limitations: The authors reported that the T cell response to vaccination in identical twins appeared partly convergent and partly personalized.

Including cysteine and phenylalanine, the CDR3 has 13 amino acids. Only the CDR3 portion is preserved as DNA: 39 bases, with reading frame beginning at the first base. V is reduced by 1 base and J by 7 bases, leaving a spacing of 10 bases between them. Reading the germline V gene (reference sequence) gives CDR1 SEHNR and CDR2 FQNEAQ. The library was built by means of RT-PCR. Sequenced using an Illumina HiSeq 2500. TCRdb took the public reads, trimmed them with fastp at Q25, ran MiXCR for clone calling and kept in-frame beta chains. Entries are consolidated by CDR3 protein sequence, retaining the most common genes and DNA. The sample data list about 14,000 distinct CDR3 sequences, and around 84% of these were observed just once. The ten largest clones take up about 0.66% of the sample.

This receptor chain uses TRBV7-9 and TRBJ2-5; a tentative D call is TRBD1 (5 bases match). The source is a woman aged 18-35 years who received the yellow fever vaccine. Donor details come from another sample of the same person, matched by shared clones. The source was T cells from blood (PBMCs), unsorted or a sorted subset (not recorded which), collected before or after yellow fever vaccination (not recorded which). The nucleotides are TGTGCCAGCAGCTTAGGGGGCTACGGGACCCAGTACTTC. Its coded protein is CASSLGGYGTQYF.